Given below is one TCR beta chain in context. This entry is derived from a study of blood T cell repertoires in COVID-19. Study-wide background: Italy, Spain and the United States were the sources of the convalescent and acute COVID-19 samples.

Libraries were prepared by immunoSEQ multiplex PCR; TCRdb keeps only in-frame clonotypes and omits some of them. The sample comprises a few hundred thousand clones, about nine tenths of which are singletons, and roughly 2% rests with the top ten. This clonotype was sampled from a woman in her forties or fifties with acute or convalescent COVID-19. The material sequenced was peripheral blood.

CDR3 sequence: CASSRAAYDEQYF. The CDR3 bases are TGTGCCAGCAGCCGCGCGGCATACGACGAGCAGTACTTC. The chain couples TRBV6-2 or TRBV6-3 to TRBJ2-7; D call uncertain. Trimming stripped 6 bases from V and 5 bases from J, with 14 bases between. The CDR3 spans 13 residues. Per germline, CDR1 MNHEY and CDR2 SVGEGT.